The 11 T cell receptor beta chains given below trace back to one sample, sequenced in a study of OX40 agonist ivuxolimab in advanced cancers. The data were produced by immunoSEQ multiplex PCR, yet TCRdb's version contains in-frame clones alone and is incomplete. The data contain tens of thousands of clones, 70% to 90% of them singletons. The sequences come from CD4+ or CD8+ T cells sorted from blood, collected in a trial of the OX40 agonist ivuxolimab. Receptors were obtained from an adult with an advanced solid tumor such as melanoma, head and neck, liver or kidney cancer.

The chain uses TRBV5-5 and TRBJ2-7; TRBD1 might be the D (6 bases). Germline V gene lookup returns CDR1 SGHKS and CDR2 YYEKEE (reference sequence). Trimming removed 4 bases from V and 0 bases from J, with 14 bases in between. The CDR3 covers 15 residues. For the CDR3, the DNA is TGTGCCAGCAGCAGCCGACAGGTAGTCTCCTACGAGCAGTACTTC. Protein sequence: CASSSRQVVSYEQYF. The full variable domain, completed using reference TRBV5-5 and TRBJ2-7, is DAGVTQSPTHLIKTRGQQVTLRCSPISGHKSVSWYQQVLGQGPQFIFQYYEKEERGRGNFPDRFSARQFPNYSSELNVNALLLGDSALYLCASSSRQVVSYEQYFGPGTRLTVT.

The V and J genes are TRBV9 and TRBJ1-5; D perhaps matches TRBD1 (5 bases). Trimming took 4 bases from V and 4 from J, leaving 15 bases between them. The CDR3 has 15 amino acids. Germline V gene sequence: CDR1 SGDLS, CDR2 YYNGEE. The CDR3 sequence: CASSPTQGTNQPQHF. The CDR3 nucleotides are TGTGCCAGCAGCCCGACCCAGGGAACAAATCAGCCCCAGCATTTT. Looking up the rest from reference TRBV9 and TRBJ1-5 gives the full variable domain: DSGVTQTPKHLITATGQRVTLRCSPRSGDLSVYWYQQSLDQGLQFLIQYYNGEERAKGNILERFSAQQFPDLHSELNLSSLELGDSALYFCASSPTQGTNQPQHFGDGTRLSIL.

The chain links TRBV20-1 to TRBJ2-1; D gene unclear. Germline lookup yields CDR1 DFQATT and CDR2 SNEGSKA (reference sequence). The CDR3 consists of 11 residues. V was trimmed by 3 bases and J by 7 bases, leaving 7 bases between them. The CDR3: CSASLDNEQFF. CDR3 DNA sequence: TGCAGTGCTAGTTTGGATAATGAGCAGTTCTTC.

The count of this clone is one. This chain uses TRBV7-9 with TRBJ2-5, with 7 bases lining up with TRBD1. The germline V gene has CDR1 SEHNR and CDR2 FQNEAQ (reference sequence). The V segment lost 5 bases and the J segment 3 bases; nucleotides outside the gene matches: 6. The CDR3 runs 14 residues. The DNA for the CDR3 is TGTGCCAGCAGCCGTACCACAGGGGAAGAGACCCAGTACTTC. This gives the protein CASSRTTGEETQYF. Based on the CDR3 plus reference TRBV7-9 and TRBJ2-5, the full variable domain is DTGVSQNPRHKITKRGQNVTFRCDPISEHNRLYWYRQTLGQGPEFLTYFQNEAQLEKSRLLSDRFSAERPKGSFSTLEIQRTEQGDSAMYLCASSRTTGEETQYFGPGTRLLVL.

The CDR3 DNA reads TGTGCCAGCAGCCCCCCTACCGGGACAGGGTTCTACGAGCAGTACTTC. As protein: CASSPPTGTGFYEQYF. The gene calls are TRBV7-2 and TRBJ2-7, with TRBD1 matching over 9 bases. The CDR3 spans 16 residues. V was clipped by 5 bases and J by 3 bases; unmatched bases: 11. Germline CDR1 and CDR2: SGHTA and FQGNSA.

The chain couples TRBV5-1 to TRBJ2-1, with 8 nucleotides matching TRBD2. CDR3 length equals 15 residues. The junction had 6 bases not matched to a gene; V was cut back by 1 base and J by 6 bases. Germline CDR1 SGHRS, CDR2 YFSETQ. The CDR3 sequence is CASSLSRGGPNEQFF. The CDR3 DNA sequence: TGCGCCAGCAGCTTGAGCCGGGGGGGCCCCAATGAGCAGTTCTTC.

The chain has TRBV28 and TRBJ1-3; possible D gene TRBD1, 6 bases. Germline CDR1 is MDHEN and CDR2 is SYDVKM. The CDR3 is made up of 16 amino acids. V was trimmed by 6 bases and J by 4 bases, leaving 19 bases between them. DNA of the CDR3: TGTGCCAGCAGCCACGAGGATGCGGGGGCCGGAAACACCATATATTTT. This codes for CASSHEDAGAGNTIYF.

V is TRBV7-8 and J is TRBJ1-2; TRBD1 agrees at 8 bases. Germline CDR1 reads SGHVS; CDR2 reads FQNEAQ. The J segment lost 4 bases and the V segment lost 0 bases, leaving 10 bases of the junction unmatched. The CDR3 consists of 17 residues. The CDR3 spells CASSLAGQDRVPYGYTF. The CDR3 nucleotides read TGTGCCAGCAGCTTAGCCGGACAGGACAGGGTCCCCTATGGCTACACCTTC.

The CDR3 sequence: CASRQPTGGGTEAFF. The CDR3 bases are TGTGCCAGCAGGCAACCTACAGGGGGTGGCACTGAAGCTTTCTTT. The chain uses TRBV14 and TRBJ1-1, with TRBD1 matching over 8 bases. The CDR3 runs 15 residues. V gave up 6 bases and J gave up 4 bases; unmatched junction bases: 10. The V gene's germline CDR1 is SGHDN and CDR2 FVKESK.

The rearrangement uses TRBV27 and TRBJ2-3; TRBD2 matches 13 bases. CDR3 length: 17 residues. CDR1 and CDR2 from the germline V gene are MNHEY and SMNVEV (reference sequence). V gave up 5 bases and J gave up 3 bases; unmatched junction bases: 8. The CDR3 DNA follows: TGTGCCAGCAGTATCTGGACTAGCGGGGGCCTAACAGATACGCAGTATTTT. This codes for CASSIWTSGGLTDTQYF.

The rearrangement joins TRBV5-1 to TRBJ2-7; 9 bases line up with TRBD1. This CDR3 region has 16 residues. Germline V gene sequence: CDR1 SGHRS, CDR2 YFSETQ. V was pared by 2 bases and J by 6 bases, with 12 bases of the junction left unmatched. DNA for the CDR3: TGCGCCAGCAGCTTCCGGGACAGGGATTTGGGCTTCGAGCAGTACTTC. Encoded protein: CASSFRDRDLGFEQYF.